This TCR beta chain was identified during a study of PD-L1 blockade in urothelial cancer. The time point denotes: pretreatment peripheral blood. V gave up 7 bases and J gave up 8 bases; unmatched junction bases: 0. The CDR3 sequence is 10 residues long. The germline gives CDR1 SGHRS, CDR2 YFSETQ. Sequencing used immunoSEQ multiplex PCR; TCRdb keeps in-frame clones, though not all of them. The sample carries 95,000 or so clones, around nine tenths recorded once. This specimen consisted of PBMCs, obtained around atezolizumab (anti-PD-L1) treatment. The gene calls are TRBV5-1 and TRBJ2-1, with 7 bases that match TRBD2. This TCR derives from a man aged 60 to 69 with urothelial cancer. For the CDR3, the DNA is TGCGCCAGCGGGGGGGATGAGCAGTTCTTC. Protein product: CASGGDEQFF.